The 25 T cell receptor beta chains in this list originate from one sample, sequenced in a study of blood T cell repertoires in COVID-19. Measured with immunoSEQ multiplex PCR; TCRdb has only the in-frame clones, and not every one. Seen here are approximately 34,000 clones, around 86% observed once, and the top ten hold over 12%. Sequenced input: peripheral blood. The receptors here all came from a man in his fifties or sixties with active COVID-19.

The chain joins TRBV3-1 (or the pseudogene TRBV3-2) to TRBJ2-1; D possibly corresponds to TRBD2 (6 bases). V lost 0 bases to trimming and J lost 7 bases, with 7 bases between them. Germline assignment: CDR1 LGHDT and CDR2 YNNKEL (reference sequence). The CDR3 extends over 13 amino acids. The CDR3 loop reads CASSQEGRNEQFF. CDR3 in DNA: TGTGCCAGCAGCCAAGAGGGGAGGAATGAGCAGTTCTTC.

V gene TRBV6-5 combines with J gene TRBJ1-5; 7 bases agree with TRBD1. CDR3 length: 15 residues. CDR1 and CDR2 from the germline V gene are MNHEY and SVGAGI. The junction had 7 bases not matched to a gene; V was cut back by 6 bases and J by 2 bases. The CDR3 loop reads CASRFNRGGNQPQHF. The DNA of the CDR3 is TGTGCCAGCAGATTTAACAGGGGCGGCAATCAGCCCCAGCATTTT.

This clone appeared once. The chain couples TRBV12-5 to TRBJ2-1, with 7 bases matching TRBD1. The CDR3 sequence is 15 residues long. V lost 5 bases to trimming and J lost 6 bases; unmatched junction nucleotides: 10. From germline, CDR1 is LGHNT and CDR2 FRNRAP. The CDR3 DNA reads as TGTGCTAGTGGTCCCCGGACAGGTGGTCCCAATGAGCAGTTCTTC. It codes for CASGPRTGGPNEQFF.

V usage is TRBV20-1 and J usage is TRBJ2-5; 7 bases line up with TRBD2. Per germline, CDR1 DFQATT and CDR2 SNEGSKA (reference sequence). J gave up 5 bases and V 3 bases, and 6 bases lay outside the gene matches. The length of the CDR3 is 13 residues. The CDR3 DNA is TGCAGTGCTAGTCCCCCGCGGGGGGAGACCCAGTACTTC. Amino acids: CSASPPRGETQYF.

The rearrangement links TRBV5-5 to TRBJ2-3; 8 positions match TRBD1. The CDR3 consists of 15 residues. Germline V gives CDR1 SGHKS, CDR2 YYEKEE (reference sequence). V lost 4 bases, J lost 2 bases, and 6 bases stayed unmatched. This CDR3 reads CASSPRTGLTDTQYF. Written as DNA, the CDR3 is TGTGCCAGCAGCCCCCGGACAGGGCTCACAGATACGCAGTATTTT.

The V gene is TRBV6-5, the J gene TRBJ2-7, with D tentatively TRBD2 (5 bases). The CDR3 is 14 residues long. CDR1 and CDR2 from the germline V gene are MNHEY and SVGAGI. The ends were cut back, 6 bases at V and 3 bases at J, with 15 bases in the middle. The CDR3 is CASRLSGMLYEQYF. The CDR3 DNA reads as TGTGCCAGCAGACTATCCGGGATGCTCTACGAGCAGTACTTC.

CDR3 loop: CASSYKRGVSYEQYF. CDR3 nucleotides: TGTGCCAGCAGTTACAAGCGGGGGGTCTCCTACGAGCAGTACTTC. The genes are TRBV6-2 or TRBV6-3 and TRBJ2-7; 9 nucleotides agree with TRBD2. The trim removed 2 bases at V and 0 bases at J, leaving 2 bases unmatched. Germline lookup yields CDR1 MNHEY and CDR2 SVGEGT. This CDR3 has 15 residues.

The rearrangement links TRBV2 to TRBJ2-1, with TRBD2 identical over 8 bases. The germline V gene encodes CDR1 SNHLY and CDR2 FYNNEI. The CDR3 spans 16 residues. V trimming: 3 bases; J trimming: 4 bases; junction bases outside the gene matches: 8. The CDR3 coding sequence is TGTGCCAGCAGTGAGGGTAATAGCGGGGTATACAATGAGCAGTTCTTC. Protein sequence: CASSEGNSGVYNEQFF. Based on the CDR3 plus reference TRBV2 and TRBJ2-1, the full variable domain is EPEVTQTPSHQVTQMGQEVILRCVPISNHLYFYWYRQILGQKVEFLVSFYNNEISEKSEIFDDQFSVERPDGSNFTLKIRSTKLEDSAMYFCASSEGNSGVYNEQFFGPGTRLTVL.

To note about this clone: A read error may produce the germline difference seen at one junction end. V is TRBV19 and J is TRBJ2-7; D remains ambiguous. The germline V gene encodes CDR1 LNHDA and CDR2 SQIVND (reference sequence). This CDR3 has 13 residues. CDR3 amino acids: CTSSMGRSYEQYF. CDR3 bases: TGTACCAGTAGTATGGGCCGGTCCTACGAGCAGTACTTC.

As DNA, the CDR3 is TGTGCCACCAGCATACACAGGGATAGCAATCAGCCCCAGCATTTT. It encodes CATSIHRDSNQPQHF. V is TRBV15 and J is TRBJ1-5; perhaps TRBD1 as D (6 bases). The CDR3 has 15 amino acids. Trimming took 4 bases from V and 0 from J, leaving 10 bases between them. Germline CDR1 is LNHNV and CDR2 is YYDKDF (reference sequence).

The chain combines TRBV6-6 with TRBJ1-2; 9 positions match TRBD1. From germline, CDR1 is MNHNY and CDR2 SVGAGI (reference sequence). This CDR3 contains 14 residues. V lost 5 bases and J lost 1; bases outside the gene matches: 2. The CDR3 DNA reads as TGTGCCAGCAGTGACAGGGGGGATAACTATGGCTACACCTTC. Amino acids: CASSDRGDNYGYTF.

The genes are TRBV6-2 or TRBV6-3 and TRBJ2-3; 9 bases are shared with TRBD2. The V gene end was trimmed by 6 bases and the J gene end by 6 bases; junction bases not matched to a gene: 10. The germline V gene has CDR1 MNHEY and CDR2 SVGEGT. CDR3 length: 15 residues. Here the CDR3 reads CASSMFSGRGDTQYF. As DNA, the CDR3 is TGTGCCAGCAGCATGTTTAGCGGGAGAGGGGATACGCAGTATTTT.

This clone occurred a few times. The chain employs TRBV10-3 and TRBJ2-7, with a possible D match to TRBD2 (6 bases). The CDR3 has 15 residues. Germline loops: CDR1 ENHRY, CDR2 SYGVKD. Between the trimmed V and J ends, which lost 3 bases and 6 bases, there was a span of 18 bases. This CDR3 reads CAISDPPGENFEQYF. Written as DNA, the CDR3 is TGTGCCATCAGTGACCCCCCGGGGGAGAATTTCGAGCAGTACTTC.

This clone is labeled as large. J is TRBJ1-2 and V is TRBV9; 7 bases line up with TRBD1. Unmatched junction bases numbered 4, after V lost 3 bases and J lost 5 bases. From germline, CDR1 is SGDLS and CDR2 YYNGEE. The CDR3 is 13 residues long. CDR3 sequence reads: CASSAGTVYGYTF. The DNA for the CDR3 is TGTGCCAGCAGCGCAGGGACAGTTTATGGCTACACCTTC.

This clone was detected a few times. In DNA form, the CDR3 reads TGTGCCAGCACGGTAGCGGGAACCGGGGAGCTGTTTTTT. Translated, it gives CASTVAGTGELFF. The chain links TRBV7-9 to TRBJ2-2, with 8 bases lining up with TRBD2. J was trimmed by 5 bases and V by 7 bases; bases with no gene match: 3. This CDR3 has 13 residues. CDR1 SEHNR and CDR2 FQNEAQ come from the germline V gene (reference sequence). Using reference TRBV7-9 and TRBJ2-2 for the parts outside the CDR3, the full variable domain is DTGVSQNPRHKITKRGQNVTFRCDPISEHNRLYWYRQTLGQGPEFLTYFQNEAQLEKSRLLSDRFSAERPKGSFSTLEIQRTEQGDSAMYLCASTVAGTGELFFGEGSRLTVL.

V usage is TRBV4-2 and J usage is TRBJ2-1, with a possible D match to TRBD2 (5 bases). Germline V lookup: CDR1 LGHNA, CDR2 YNFKEQ. This CDR3 spans 11 amino acids. V lost 1 base to trimming and J lost 10 bases, with 5 bases between them. The CDR3 sequence: CASSQGREQFF. In DNA, the CDR3 is TGTGCCAGCAGCCAAGGGAGGGAGCAGTTCTTC.

V gene TRBV11-2 combines with J gene TRBJ2-5; 10 bases line up with TRBD2. The CDR3 loop spans 15 amino acids. From germline, CDR1 is SGHAT and CDR2 FQNNGV. V gave up 5 bases and J gave up 5 bases; unmatched junction bases: 8. The CDR3 DNA is TGTGCCAGCAGCCCACGTGGAGCGGGGGGGGAGACCCAGTACTTC. Protein: CASSPRGAGGETQYF.

The chain couples TRBV2 to TRBJ1-1, with a weak D call TRBD1 (6 bases). In germline, CDR1 is SNHLY, CDR2 FYNNEI. V lost 3 bases and J 2 bases, leaving 19 bases between the germline ends. This CDR3 spans 17 amino acids. CDR3 loop: CASSDMRGLRANTEAFF. In nucleotides, the CDR3 is TGTGCCAGCAGTGACATGCGGGGGCTCAGGGCCAACACTGAAGCTTTCTTT.

The rearrangement uses TRBV11-1 and TRBJ2-1; 7 nucleotides match TRBD1. Germline CDR1 SGHAT, CDR2 FQDESV (reference sequence). V trimming: 5 bases; J trimming: 7 bases; junction bases outside the gene matches: 8. There are 14 residues in the CDR3. The DNA of the CDR3 is TGTGCCAGCAGCCGAGGGGACAGCTCAAATGAGCAGTTCTTC. It codes for CASSRGDSSNEQFF.

The chain recombines TRBV7-8 with TRBJ2-7; the match to TRBD1 covers 7 bases. Germline CDR1 is SGHVS and CDR2 is FQNEAQ. This CDR3 is built from 14 residues. The V and J ends lost 5 bases and 1 base, in that order; junction bases with no gene match: 5. The CDR3: CASSTGAVSYEQYF. CDR3 in DNA: TGTGCCAGCAGCACAGGGGCGGTATCCTACGAGCAGTACTTC.

CDR3 protein: CASSQRLAGGGEQFF. In nucleotides, the CDR3 is TGTGCCAGCAGCCAAAGACTAGCGGGAGGTGGCGAGCAGTTCTTC. The chain recombines TRBV27 with TRBJ2-1; 13 bases are a match to TRBD2. This CDR3 is built from 15 residues. Trimming at V came to 6 bases and at J to 10 bases, leaving 9 bases not matched to a gene. The germline gives CDR1 MNHEY, CDR2 SMNVEV (reference sequence).

The V call is TRBV18, the J call TRBJ2-1, with 11 nucleotides matching TRBD2. Looked up from germline, CDR1 is KGHSH and CDR2 is LQKENI. Trimming removed 6 bases from V and 10 bases from J; junction bases left unmatched: 2. This CDR3 is 12 amino acids long. The DNA of the CDR3 is TGTGCCAGCTCCCCTAGCGGGAGGGAGCAGTTCTTC. As protein: CASSPSGREQFF.

The chain employs TRBV5-1 and TRBJ2-3; 14 bases are a match to TRBD2. Losses at the gene ends were 4 bases for V and 5 bases for J; bases not matched to a gene: 9. This CDR3 is 17 amino acids long. The germline gives CDR1 SGHRS, CDR2 YFSETQ. CDR3 region: CASSTQTSGRVGDTQYF. For the CDR3, the DNA is TGCGCCAGCAGCACACAGACTAGCGGGAGGGTTGGAGATACGCAGTATTTT. The full variable domain, its missing parts supplied by reference TRBV5-1 and TRBJ2-3, is KAGVTQTPRYLIKTRGQQVTLSCSPISGHRSVSWYQQTPGQGLQFLFEYFSETQRNKGNFPGRFSGRQFSNSRSEMNVSTLELGDSALYLCASSTQTSGRVGDTQYFGPGTRLTVL.

The chain employs TRBV7-2 and TRBJ2-7; D is ambiguous. The germline V gene encodes CDR1 SGHTA and CDR2 FQGNSA. V shed 1 base and J shed 3 bases, with 10 bases lying between them. This CDR3 contains 14 residues. This CDR3 reads CASSLVAGGYEQYF. The CDR3 DNA follows: TGTGCCAGCAGCTTAGTTGCCGGCGGCTACGAGCAGTACTTC.

The J gene is TRBJ2-1, the V gene TRBV7-9; D is perhaps TRBD2 (5 bases). The CDR3 is 13 residues long. V lost 0 bases, J lost 6 bases, and 6 bases lay in between. Germline lookup yields CDR1 SEHNR and CDR2 FQNEAQ (reference sequence). The CDR3 loop is CASSLAGSNEQFF. The CDR3, as DNA: TGTGCCAGCAGCTTAGCGGGGAGCAATGAGCAGTTCTTC.